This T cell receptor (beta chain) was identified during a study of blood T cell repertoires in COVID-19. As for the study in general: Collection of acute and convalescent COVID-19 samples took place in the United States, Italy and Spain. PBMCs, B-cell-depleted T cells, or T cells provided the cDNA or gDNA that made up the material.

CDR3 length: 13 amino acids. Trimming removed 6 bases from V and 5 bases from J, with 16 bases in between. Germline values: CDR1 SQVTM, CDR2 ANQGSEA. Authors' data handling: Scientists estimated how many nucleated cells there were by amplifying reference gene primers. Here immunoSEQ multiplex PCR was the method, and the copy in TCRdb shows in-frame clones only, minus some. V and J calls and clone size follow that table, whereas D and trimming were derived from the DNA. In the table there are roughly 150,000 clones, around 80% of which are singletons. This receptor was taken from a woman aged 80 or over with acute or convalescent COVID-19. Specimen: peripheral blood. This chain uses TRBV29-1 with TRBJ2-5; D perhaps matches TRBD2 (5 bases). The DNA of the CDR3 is TGCAGCGTCGAACTAGTTTTTGCGGAGACCCAGTACTTC. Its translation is CSVELVFAETQYF.